These T cell receptor beta chains were read from a single sample in a study of shared clonotypes between healthy human individuals. Here immunoSEQ multiplex PCR was the method, and the copy in TCRdb shows in-frame clones only, minus some. The sample consists of roughly 2,000,000 clones, just under 95% of them appearing once. The specimen was naive CD8+ T cells from PBMCs. Receptors originate from a man between 18 and 35 years old in good health. Some clones in this sample may be carry-over from other donors' samples. CDR3s include the opening cysteine and the closing phenylalanine or tryptophan. D genes are given only for firm matches. Size is omitted from some rows. Given values are once, few, many or a class for expanded clones.

v_gene	d_gene	j_gene	abundance	CDR3nt	CDR3aa
TRBV30	.	TRBJ2-1	.	TGTGCCTGGAGGGTGGGGCATGAGCAGTTCTTC	CAWRVGHEQFF
TRBV28	TRBD2	TRBJ2-7	.	TGTGCCAGCACAACCCTGGGGAGGGGCCTCAACCCCTACGAGCAGTACTTC	CASTTLGRGLNPYEQYF
TRBV28	.	TRBJ2-5	.	TGTGCCAGCAGTTTACGGGTCCTCGAGACCCAGTACTTC	CASSLRVLETQYF
TRBV10-2	TRBD1	TRBJ1-2	.	TGCGCCAGCAGTGAGGAGGGCAGGGGGAGGCTCACCTTC	CASSEEGRGRLTF
TRBV5-6	.	TRBJ1-2	.	TGTGCCAGCAGCCCTCCCGGGGGCCTACAATATGGCTACACCTTC	CASSPPGGLQYGYTF
TRBV7-8	TRBD1	TRBJ2-7	once	TGTGCCAGCAGCTTAGAGACAGGGAACTACGAGCAGTACTTC	CASSLETGNYEQYF
TRBV9	.	TRBJ1-1	few	TGTGCCAGCAGCGCCACGGGGGGGCACCATGAAGCTTTCTTT	CASSATGGHHEAFF
TRBV29-1	.	TRBJ1-2	.	TGCAGCGTTGTCTTCAGTGGGTCTTATGGCTACACCTTC	CSVVFSGSYGYTF
TRBV9	.	TRBJ2-2	.	TGTGCCAGCAGCGTTAAGGCGGGGACCGGGGAGCTGTTTTTT	CASSVKAGTGELFF
TRBV19	.	TRBJ2-7	.	TGTGCCAGTAGTCGCCCGGGGGACACCCAGCCCGGCTACGAGCAGTACTTC	CASSRPGDTQPGYEQYF
TRBV19	TRBD2	TRBJ2-5	.	TGTGCCAGTAGTACCTACCCATACGGGGGGTTGGGGGAGACCCAGTACTTC	CASSTYPYGGLGETQYF
TRBV6-4	.	TRBJ2-7	.	TGTGCCAGCAGTGAAGAAGGGCCCGAGCAGTACTTC	CASSEEGPEQYF
TRBV11-2	.	TRBJ2-1	.	TGTGCCAGCAGCTTGTGGGGGACAGAGCAGTTCTTC	CASSLWGTEQFF
TRBV27	.	TRBJ1-4	.	TGTGCCAGCAGTTTAGAAGGGGTTACAACTAATGAAAAACTGTTTTTT	CASSLEGVTTNEKLFF
TRBV9	TRBD2	TRBJ2-3	once	TGTGCCAGCAGCGGGGGACTAGCGGGAGCGACGCAGTATTTT	CASSGGLAGATQYF
TRBV7-9	.	TRBJ1-2	.	TGTGCCAGCGGAAACGGCCTCCTGCTCTATGGCTACACCTTC	CASGNGLLLYGYTF
TRBV5-6	.	TRBJ1-1	.	TGTGCCAGCAGCTACCCCGTGGGGGGGGCTGAAGCTTTCTTT	CASSYPVGGAEAFF
TRBV10-3	.	TRBJ2-7	.	TGTGCCATCAGTGAGGAGGGTCGAGGGGTATACGAGCAGTACTTC	CAISEEGRGVYEQYF
TRBV5-1	TRBD2	TRBJ2-3	.	TGCGCCAGCAGCGTAGGGGACTATACAAGCACAGATACGCAGTATTTT	CASSVGDYTSTDTQYF
TRBV6-1	.	TRBJ1-1	.	TGTGCCAGCAGTGTGCAGGGAACTGAAGCTTTCTTT	CASSVQGTEAFF
TRBV9	.	TRBJ1-2	.	TGTGCCAGCAGCCCAGAGGCCCCGGCGGATGGCTACACCTTC	CASSPEAPADGYTF
TRBV5-4	TRBD2	TRBJ2-3	.	TGTGCCAGCAGCAAGGCATTTTCCTTGAGGGAGGGCGCAGATACGCAGTATTTT	CASSKAFSLREGADTQYF
TRBV5-1	.	TRBJ2-2	.	TGCGCCAGCAGCTTGGGGGGGCGCCTCCTCACCGGGGAGCTGTTTTTT	CASSLGGRLLTGELFF
TRBV9	.	TRBJ1-1	.	TGTGCCAGCAGCGTAGGGACAGCCCACACTGAAGCTTTCTTT	CASSVGTAHTEAFF
TRBV14	TRBD1	TRBJ2-7	.	TGTGCCAGCAGCCAAGAGTGGGGACAGGATCTGTACGAGCAGTACTTC	CASSQEWGQDLYEQYF
TRBV10-3	TRBD1	TRBJ1-2	.	TGTGCCATCAGTGAGCCAAGGGGACAGGAGGACTATGGCTACACCTTC	CAISEPRGQEDYGYTF
TRBV6-6	.	TRBJ1-2	.	TGTGCCAGCAGCTCGGGACCTCTCGCCGGCTACACCTTC	CASSSGPLAGYTF